This TCR beta chain appears in the sequencing data of a study of sequential checkpoint blockade in melanoma. Overall study context: First-line arms were nivolumab then ipilimumab, or the reverse, randomized 1:1. Each arm's sequence ended with maintenance nivolumab.

CDR1 KGHSH and CDR2 LQKENI come from the germline V gene. The ends were cut back, 3 bases at V and 6 bases at J, with 17 bases in the middle. This CDR3 spans 15 amino acids. Some clones are missing from TCRdb's copy, which holds only in-frame ones; the method was immunoSEQ multiplex PCR. The table lists 3,600 or so clones, 45% to 60% of them singletons, with more than 20% in the top ten. Treatment defined: randomized to nivolumab then ipilimumab (arm A) or the reverse (arm B). Patients had received no earlier DNA-damaging chemotherapy. Here the sequenced sample was CD8+ T cells sorted from blood (inferred from file names), taken from a patient given nivolumab and ipilimumab in sequence. The genes are TRBV18 and TRBJ1-2, with D possibly being TRBD1 (5 bases). This TCR was sampled from a human patient with melanoma. Some clones in this sample may be carry-over from other donors' samples. The CDR3 spells CASSPYEAGRHGYTF. The CDR3 DNA reads as TGTGCCAGCTCACCCTATGAGGCAGGGAGGCATGGCTACACCTTC.